Listed here are 17 T cell receptor beta chains from one sample, sequenced in a study of blood T cell repertoires in COVID-19. Profiled with immunoSEQ multiplex PCR; TCRdb holds only in-frame clones, not every one. The table includes about 100,000 clones, about 86% detected once. Sequencing was performed on PBMCs or T cells enriched from blood (not recorded which). Receptor source: a woman in her forties or fifties who had recovered from COVID-19.

The CDR3 spells CASSQGRRFTGELFF. The CDR3 DNA reads TGTGCCAGCAGCCAAGGACGGAGATTCACCGGGGAGCTGTTTTTT. This chain connects TRBV3-1 (or the pseudogene TRBV3-2) to TRBJ2-2; no clear D. The V end was cut by 1 base, the J end by 4 bases, with 10 bases between. CDR1 and CDR2 from the germline V gene are LGHDT and YNNKEL (reference sequence). CDR3 length equals 15 residues.

The V call is TRBV2, the J call TRBJ1-2; 10 bases are a match to TRBD1. From germline, CDR1 is SNHLY and CDR2 FYNNEI. The CDR3 spans 12 residues. J lost 7 bases, V lost 6 bases, and 2 bases had no gene match. CDR3 sequence (DNA): TGTGCCAGCAGCGGGGACAGGGGTGGCTACACCTTC. Its protein is CASSGDRGGYTF. The full variable domain, in which reference TRBV2 and TRBJ1-2 provide the parts outside the CDR3, is EPEVTQTPSHQVTQMGQEVILRCVPISNHLYFYWYRQILGQKVEFLVSFYNNEISEKSEIFDDQFSVERPDGSNFTLKIRSTKLEDSAMYFCASSGDRGGYTFGSGTRLTVV.

The rearrangement links TRBV7-3 to TRBJ2-5, with D unclear. The V and J ends lost 0 bases and 2 bases respectively, with 10 bases between them. CDR3 size: 15 residues. CDR1 and CDR2 (germline): SGHTA, FQGTGA. CDR3 sequence (DNA): TGTGCCAGCAGCTTAACGCCAGGCTTACAAGAGACCCAGTACTTC. Protein: CASSLTPGLQETQYF.

This chain connects TRBV6-5 to TRBJ2-1; 10 bases align to TRBD2. Germline V lookup: CDR1 MNHEY, CDR2 SVGAGI. This CDR3 contains 14 residues. J was trimmed by 7 bases and V by 7 bases; bases with no gene match: 7. CDR3 coding DNA: TGTGCCAGCAACAGCGGGGGGGCCAGGAATGAGCAGTTCTTC. Protein product: CASNSGGARNEQFF.

The chain links TRBV7-9 to TRBJ1-1; 7 bases are a match to TRBD1. Germline trimming cut 2 bases from V and 5 bases from J; bases unmatched to any gene: 11. Germline V gene data show CDR1 as SEHNR and CDR2 as FQNEAQ (reference sequence). CDR3 length: 16 residues. The CDR3 nucleotides read TGTGCCAGCAGCTTACTAACGGGACAGAGGGCGACTGAAGCTTTCTTT. It codes for CASSLLTGQRATEAFF.

The J gene is TRBJ2-7, the V gene TRBV18, with 7 bases that match TRBD2. The CDR3 has 13 residues. Looked up from germline, CDR1 is KGHSH and CDR2 is LQKENI. Trimming at V came to 5 bases and at J to 4 bases, leaving 5 bases not matched to a gene. The CDR3 coding sequence is TGTGCCAGCTCAACTGGACTAGGATACGAGCAGTACTTC. This codes for CASSTGLGYEQYF. The full variable domain, rest sourced from reference TRBV18 and TRBJ2-7, is NAGVMQNPRHLVRRRGQEARLRCSPMKGHSHVYWYRQLPEEGLKFMVYLQKENIIDESGMPKERFSAEFPKEGPSILRIQQVVRGDSAAYFCASSTGLGYEQYFGPGTRLTVT.

This clone occurred a few times. This chain links TRBV7-8 with TRBJ1-5, with a tentative D call TRBD1 (6 bases). This CDR3 is built from 14 residues. Germline V gene lookup returns CDR1 SGHVS and CDR2 FQNEAQ. Trimming left V 5 bases short and J 5 bases short, with 13 bases between. DNA for the CDR3: TGTGCCAGCAGCCGGACAGAAAGCCATCAGCCCCAGCATTTT. Protein product: CASSRTESHQPQHF.

The genes are TRBV7-9 and TRBJ2-3, with TRBD2 identical over 9 bases. J gave up 4 bases and V 1 base, and 6 bases lay outside the gene matches. Germline lookup yields CDR1 SEHNR and CDR2 FQNEAQ (reference sequence). The CDR3 consists of 16 residues. CDR3 loop: CASSLVLAGFSDTQYF. The CDR3 DNA is TGTGCCAGCAGCTTAGTCCTAGCGGGGTTCTCAGATACGCAGTATTTT.

V is TRBV25-1 and J is TRBJ1-5; weak D call: TRBD1 (5 bases). The CDR3 runs 13 residues. Germline CDR1 reads MGHDK; CDR2 reads SYGVNS. Trimming cost V 4 bases and J 6 bases, with 10 bases left between them. CDR3 DNA: TGTGCCAGCAGTGCCAGGGAAGGTCAGCCCCAGCATTTT. It yields the protein CASSAREGQPQHF.

The chain has TRBV5-7 and TRBJ2-5; a possible D gene is TRBD1 (5 bases). TRBV5-7 falls under the ORF class, with uncertain function. CDR3 length: 13 amino acids. Trimming left V 4 bases short and J 3 bases short, with 10 bases between. CDR3 DNA: TGTGCCAGCAGCATCGACAGTAAAGAGACCCAGTACTTC. It specifies CASSIDSKETQYF.

The chain is built from TRBV5-8 and TRBJ2-5, with D maybe TRBD2 (6 bases). V was shortened by 4 bases and J by 5 bases, with 24 bases between the two germline ends. The germline V gene has CDR1 SGHTS and CDR2 YDEGEE. The CDR3 is 17 residues long. This chain's CDR3 is CASSQSRGVRSDETQYF. CDR3 DNA sequence: TGTGCCAGCAGCCAGAGTCGCGGGGTACGGTCGGATGAGACCCAGTACTTC.

The V call is TRBV2, the J call TRBJ2-4, with 7 positions matching TRBD1. V shed 8 bases, J shed 4 bases, and the junction held 11 bases outside the gene matches. CDR3 length: 15 amino acids. Germline lookup yields CDR1 SNHLY and CDR2 FYNNEI. In nucleotides, the CDR3 is TGTGCCAGCGGGTTAGGACAGGTAGCAAAAAACATTCAGTACTTC. Amino acids: CASGLGQVAKNIQYF.

This clone was counted between two and nine times. CDR3 DNA sequence: TGCAGCGTTATTATGGGTCAGGCATCCTATGGCTACACCTTC. Protein sequence: CSVIMGQASYGYTF. The chain recombines TRBV29-1 with TRBJ1-2; D is ambiguous. Germline loops: CDR1 SQVTM, CDR2 ANQGSEA. V lost 5 bases, J lost 4 bases, and 17 bases lay in between. The CDR3 length is 14 residues.

CDR3 DNA: TGTGCCAGCAGCTTAGCTGACTTTCGCTACACCTTC. Protein: CASSLADFRYTF. V is TRBV7-9 and J is TRBJ1-2, with D unresolved. The germline V and J ends were trimmed by 0 bases and 9 bases, with 8 bases remaining between them. This CDR3 is 12 amino acids long. Germline CDR1 and CDR2: SEHNR and FQNEAQ (reference sequence).

This clone was detected only a few times. The chain employs TRBV10-3 and TRBJ1-5, with 7 positions matching TRBD1. Germline values: CDR1 ENHRY, CDR2 SYGVKD. V was clipped by 6 bases and J by 5 bases; unmatched bases: 7. This CDR3 region has 14 residues. The CDR3 nucleotides read TGTGCCATCAGCAGGGACAGTTTTGATCAGCCCCAGCATTTT. It is translated as CAISRDSFDQPQHF.

The V gene is TRBV5-4, the J gene TRBJ2-1; 7 nucleotides line up with TRBD1. Losses at the gene ends were 0 bases for V and 4 bases for J; bases not matched to a gene: 4. CDR3 length: 15 residues. Per germline, CDR1 SGHNT and CDR2 YYREEE (reference sequence). In nucleotides, the CDR3 is TGTGCCAGCAGCTTGGGGACAGGCCAATACAATGAGCAGTTCTTC. Its translation: CASSLGTGQYNEQFF. The full variable domain, its missing parts supplied by reference TRBV5-4 and TRBJ2-1, is ETGVTQSPTHLIKTRGQQVTLRCSSQSGHNTVSWYQQALGQGPQFIFQYYREEENGRGNFPPRFSGLQFPNYSSELNVNALELDDSALYLCASSLGTGQYNEQFFGPGTRLTVL.

The rearrangement joins TRBV5-1 to TRBJ1-2, with 10 bases identical to TRBD1. The V segment lost 4 bases and the J segment 6 bases; nucleotides outside the gene matches: 9. The CDR3 has 15 amino acids. Germline V CDR1 and CDR2: SGHRS, YFSETQ. CDR3 coding DNA: TGCGCCAGCAGCACCGACAGGGGGCAGATGAATGGCTACACCTTC. Protein: CASSTDRGQMNGYTF. Complete variable domain (other parts from reference TRBV5-1 and TRBJ1-2): KAGVTQTPRYLIKTRGQQVTLSCSPISGHRSVSWYQQTPGQGLQFLFEYFSETQRNKGNFPGRFSGRQFSNSRSEMNVSTLELGDSALYLCASSTDRGQMNGYTFGSGTRLTVV.